The present entry profiles one TCR beta chain with its context. This sample is part of a study of blood T cell repertoires in COVID-19. Study-wide background: COVID-19 samples, acute and convalescent, were from the United States, Italy and Spain. Sources were T cells, B-cell-depleted T cells, or PBMCs; the material itself was cDNA or gDNA.

Authors' analysis steps: Amplification of reference gene primers was used by the study to estimate nucleated cell counts. Measured with immunoSEQ multiplex PCR; TCRdb has only the in-frame clones, and not every one. The V and J calls and clone size come from that table; D and trimming were worked out from the DNA. The profile shows under 300,000 clones, over 80% of them singletons. This TCR came from a woman between 40 and 55 years old who had recovered from COVID-19. The sequenced material came from peripheral blood.

CDR3 in amino acids: CASSLGQDFYEQYF. As DNA, the CDR3 is TGCGCCAGCAGCTTGGGACAGGACTTTTACGAGCAGTACTTC. The chain joins TRBV5-1 to TRBJ2-7; a possible D gene is TRBD1 (6 bases). The germline V gene encodes CDR1 SGHRS and CDR2 YFSETQ. This CDR3 comprises 14 residues. V was shortened by 0 bases and J by 4 bases, with 11 bases between the two germline ends.